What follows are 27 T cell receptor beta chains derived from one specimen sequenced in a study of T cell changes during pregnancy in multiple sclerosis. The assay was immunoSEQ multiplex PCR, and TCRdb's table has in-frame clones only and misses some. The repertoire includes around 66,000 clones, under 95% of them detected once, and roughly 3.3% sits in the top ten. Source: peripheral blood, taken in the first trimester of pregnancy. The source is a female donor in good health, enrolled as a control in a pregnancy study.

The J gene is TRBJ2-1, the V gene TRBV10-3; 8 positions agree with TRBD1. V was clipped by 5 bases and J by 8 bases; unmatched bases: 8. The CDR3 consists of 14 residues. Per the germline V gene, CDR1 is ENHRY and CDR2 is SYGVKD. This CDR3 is CAISPGQGADEQFF. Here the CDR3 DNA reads TGTGCCATCAGTCCAGGACAGGGTGCGGATGAGCAGTTCTTC.

The CDR3 DNA follows: TGCAGTGCTCAATCCTATGGCTACACCTTC. This gives the protein CSAQSYGYTF. V gene TRBV20-1 combines with J gene TRBJ1-2, with no clear D. There are 10 residues in the CDR3. The germline V gene has CDR1 DFQATT and CDR2 SNEGSKA (reference sequence). Trimming removed 5 bases from V and 4 bases from J, with 5 bases in between.

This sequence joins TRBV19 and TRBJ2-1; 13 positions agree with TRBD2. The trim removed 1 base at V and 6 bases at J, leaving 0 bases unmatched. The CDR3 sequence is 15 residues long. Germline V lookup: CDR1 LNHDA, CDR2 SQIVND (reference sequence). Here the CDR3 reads CASSIGTSGSNEQFF. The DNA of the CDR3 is TGTGCCAGTAGTATAGGGACTAGCGGGAGCAATGAGCAGTTCTTC.

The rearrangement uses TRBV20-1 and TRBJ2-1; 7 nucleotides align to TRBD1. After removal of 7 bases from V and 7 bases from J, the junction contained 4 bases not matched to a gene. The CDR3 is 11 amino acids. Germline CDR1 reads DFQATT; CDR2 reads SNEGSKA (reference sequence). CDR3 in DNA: TGCAGTGGAACAGGGGATAATGAGCAGTTCTTC. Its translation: CSGTGDNEQFF.

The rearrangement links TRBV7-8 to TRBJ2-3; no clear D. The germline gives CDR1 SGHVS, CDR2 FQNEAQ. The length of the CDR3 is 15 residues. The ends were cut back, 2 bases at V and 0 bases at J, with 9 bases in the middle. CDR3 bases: TGTGCCAGCAGCTTATATACAGCTAGCACAGATACGCAGTATTTT. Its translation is CASSLYTASTDTQYF.

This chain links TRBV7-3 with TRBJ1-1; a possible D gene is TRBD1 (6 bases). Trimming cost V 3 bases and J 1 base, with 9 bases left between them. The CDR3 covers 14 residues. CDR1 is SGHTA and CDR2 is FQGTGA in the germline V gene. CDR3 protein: CASSLGHANTEAFF. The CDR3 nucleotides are TGTGCCAGCAGCTTGGGACACGCGAACACTGAAGCTTTCTTT.

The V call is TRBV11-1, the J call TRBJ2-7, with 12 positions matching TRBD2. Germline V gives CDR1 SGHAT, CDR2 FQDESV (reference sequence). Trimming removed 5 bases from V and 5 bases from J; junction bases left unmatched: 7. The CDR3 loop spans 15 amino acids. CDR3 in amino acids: CASSDLAGGSDEQYF. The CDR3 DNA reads TGTGCCAGCAGCGATCTAGCGGGGGGGTCCGACGAGCAGTACTTC.

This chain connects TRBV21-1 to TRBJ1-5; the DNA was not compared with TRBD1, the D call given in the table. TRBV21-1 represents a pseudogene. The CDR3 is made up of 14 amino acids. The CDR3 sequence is CASSLGHLNQPQHF. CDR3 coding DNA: TGTGCCAGCAGCTTAGGACACCTAAATCAGCCCCAGCATTTT.

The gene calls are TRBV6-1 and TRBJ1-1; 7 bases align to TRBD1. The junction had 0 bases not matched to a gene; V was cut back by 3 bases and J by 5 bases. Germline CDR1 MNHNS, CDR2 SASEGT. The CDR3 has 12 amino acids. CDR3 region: CASSETGTEAFF. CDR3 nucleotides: TGTGCCAGCAGTGAGACAGGGACTGAAGCTTTCTTT.

CDR3 in amino acids: CASSEGPGQFNEKLFF. The CDR3 DNA follows: TGCGCCAGCAGTGAGGGACCGGGACAGTTTAATGAAAAACTGTTTTTT. V is TRBV5-1 and J is TRBJ1-4, with 7 positions matching TRBD1. The CDR3 is 16 amino acids. Germline V gene lookup returns CDR1 SGHRS and CDR2 YFSETQ. J was trimmed by 4 bases and V by 5 bases; bases with no gene match: 11.

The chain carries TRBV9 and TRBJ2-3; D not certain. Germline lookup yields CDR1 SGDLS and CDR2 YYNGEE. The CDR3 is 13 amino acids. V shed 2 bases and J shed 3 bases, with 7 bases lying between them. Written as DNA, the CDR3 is TGTGCCAGCAGCGTTCTAACTACAGATACGCAGTATTTT. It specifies CASSVLTTDTQYF. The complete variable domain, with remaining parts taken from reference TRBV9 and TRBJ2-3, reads DSGVTQTPKHLITATGQRVTLRCSPRSGDLSVYWYQQSLDQGLQFLIQYYNGEERAKGNILERFSAQQFPDLHSELNLSSLELGDSALYFCASSVLTTDTQYFGPGTRLTVL.

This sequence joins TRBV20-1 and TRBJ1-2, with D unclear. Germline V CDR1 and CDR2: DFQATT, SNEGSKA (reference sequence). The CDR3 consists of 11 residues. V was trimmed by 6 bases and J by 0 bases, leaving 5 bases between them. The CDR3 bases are TGCAGTGCCCCAGCTAACTATGGCTACACCTTC. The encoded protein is CSAPANYGYTF.

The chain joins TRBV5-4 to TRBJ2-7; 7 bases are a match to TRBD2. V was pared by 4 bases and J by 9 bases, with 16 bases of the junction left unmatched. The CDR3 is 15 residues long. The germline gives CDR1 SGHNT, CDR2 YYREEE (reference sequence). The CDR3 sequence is CASSPFLDAGAVQYF. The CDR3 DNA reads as TGTGCCAGCAGCCCTTTCCTGGACGCGGGAGCGGTGCAGTACTTC. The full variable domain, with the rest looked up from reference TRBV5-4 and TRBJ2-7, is ETGVTQSPTHLIKTRGQQVTLRCSSQSGHNTVSWYQQALGQGPQFIFQYYREEENGRGNFPPRFSGLQFPNYSSELNVNALELDDSALYLCASSPFLDAGAVQYFGPGTRLTVT.

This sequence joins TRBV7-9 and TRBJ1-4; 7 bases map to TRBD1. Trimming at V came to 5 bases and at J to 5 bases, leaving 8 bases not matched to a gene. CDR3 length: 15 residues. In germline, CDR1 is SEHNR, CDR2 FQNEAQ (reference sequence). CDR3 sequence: CASSAGRDRNEKLFF. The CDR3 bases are TGTGCCAGCAGCGCGGGCCGGGACAGAAATGAAAAACTGTTTTTT.

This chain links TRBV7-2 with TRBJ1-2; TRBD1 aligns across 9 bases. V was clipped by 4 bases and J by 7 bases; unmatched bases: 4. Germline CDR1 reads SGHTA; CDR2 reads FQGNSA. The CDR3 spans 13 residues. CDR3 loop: CASSSRQGGGYTF. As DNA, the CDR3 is TGTGCCAGCAGCTCAAGACAGGGGGGTGGCTACACCTTC. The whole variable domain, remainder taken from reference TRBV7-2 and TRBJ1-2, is GAGVSQSPSNKVTEKGKDVELRCDPISGHTALYWYRQSLGQGLEFLIYFQGNSAPDKSGLPSDRFSAERTGGSVSTLTIQRTQQEDSAVYLCASSSRQGGGYTFGSGTRLTVV.

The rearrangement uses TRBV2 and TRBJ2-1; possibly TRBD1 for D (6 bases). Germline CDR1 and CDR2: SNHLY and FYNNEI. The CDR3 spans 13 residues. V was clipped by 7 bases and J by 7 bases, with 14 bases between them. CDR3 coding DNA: TGTGCCAGCACAGGGGCTCTAGGGAATGAGCAGTTCTTC. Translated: CASTGALGNEQFF.

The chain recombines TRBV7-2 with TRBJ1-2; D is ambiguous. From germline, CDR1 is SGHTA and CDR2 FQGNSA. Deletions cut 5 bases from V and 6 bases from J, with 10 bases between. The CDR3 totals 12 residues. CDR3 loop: CASSRERDGYTF. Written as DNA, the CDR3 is TGTGCCAGCAGCCGCGAGAGGGATGGCTACACCTTC. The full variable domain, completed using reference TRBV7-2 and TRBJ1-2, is GAGVSQSPSNKVTEKGKDVELRCDPISGHTALYWYRQSLGQGLEFLIYFQGNSAPDKSGLPSDRFSAERTGGSVSTLTIQRTQQEDSAVYLCASSRERDGYTFGSGTRLTVV.

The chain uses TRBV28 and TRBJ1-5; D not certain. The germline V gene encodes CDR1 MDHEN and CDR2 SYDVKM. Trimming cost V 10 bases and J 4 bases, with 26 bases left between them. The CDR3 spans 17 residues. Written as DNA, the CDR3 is TGTGCCACCGGAACGCCGGCGGGCTCCCCAGGTAATCAGCCCCAGCATTTT. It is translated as CATGTPAGSPGNQPQHF.

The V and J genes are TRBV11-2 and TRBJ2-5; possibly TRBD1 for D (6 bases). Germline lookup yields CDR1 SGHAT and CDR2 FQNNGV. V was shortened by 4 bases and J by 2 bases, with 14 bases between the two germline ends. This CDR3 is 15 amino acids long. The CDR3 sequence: CASSSPGAGQETQYF. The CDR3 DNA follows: TGTGCCAGCAGCTCACCAGGGGCTGGTCAAGAGACCCAGTACTTC.

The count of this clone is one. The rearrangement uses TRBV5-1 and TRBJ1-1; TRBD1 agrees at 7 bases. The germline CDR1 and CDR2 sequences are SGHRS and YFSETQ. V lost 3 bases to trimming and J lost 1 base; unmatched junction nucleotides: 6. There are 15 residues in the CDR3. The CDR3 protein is CASSWDSGGNTEAFF. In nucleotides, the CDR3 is TGCGCCAGCAGCTGGGACTCAGGGGGGAACACTGAAGCTTTCTTT.

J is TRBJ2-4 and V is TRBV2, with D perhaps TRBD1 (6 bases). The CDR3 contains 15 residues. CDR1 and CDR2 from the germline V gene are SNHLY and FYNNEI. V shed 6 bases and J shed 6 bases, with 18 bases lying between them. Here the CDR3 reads CASRNEAGTRNIQYF. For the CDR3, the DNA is TGTGCCAGCAGGAACGAAGCCGGGACACGAAACATTCAGTACTTC.

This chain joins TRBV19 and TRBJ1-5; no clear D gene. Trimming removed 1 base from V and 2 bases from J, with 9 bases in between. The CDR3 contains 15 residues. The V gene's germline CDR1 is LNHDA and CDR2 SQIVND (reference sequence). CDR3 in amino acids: CASSIGGLGNQPQHF. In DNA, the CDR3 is TGTGCCAGTAGTATAGGAGGGTTGGGCAATCAGCCCCAGCATTTT.

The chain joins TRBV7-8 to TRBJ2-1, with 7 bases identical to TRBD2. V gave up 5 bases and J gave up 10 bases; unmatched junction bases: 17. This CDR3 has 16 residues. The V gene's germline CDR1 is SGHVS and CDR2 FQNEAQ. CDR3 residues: CASSQTGYQRDREQFF. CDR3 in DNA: TGTGCCAGCAGCCAAACCGGATACCAGCGGGATAGGGAGCAGTTCTTC.

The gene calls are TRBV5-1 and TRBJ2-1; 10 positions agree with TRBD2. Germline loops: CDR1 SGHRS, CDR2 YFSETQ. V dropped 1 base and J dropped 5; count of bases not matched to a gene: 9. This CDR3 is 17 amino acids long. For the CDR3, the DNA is TGCGCCAGCAGCTTGCGAGGACGGACTAGCGGTAACAATGAGCAGTTCTTC. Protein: CASSLRGRTSGNNEQFF.

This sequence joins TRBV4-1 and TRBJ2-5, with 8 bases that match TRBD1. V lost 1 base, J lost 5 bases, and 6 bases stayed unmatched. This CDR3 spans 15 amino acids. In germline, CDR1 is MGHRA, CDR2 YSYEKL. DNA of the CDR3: TGCGCCAGCAGCCAAGTTTGGACAGGGTTTGAGACCCAGTACTTC. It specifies CASSQVWTGFETQYF.

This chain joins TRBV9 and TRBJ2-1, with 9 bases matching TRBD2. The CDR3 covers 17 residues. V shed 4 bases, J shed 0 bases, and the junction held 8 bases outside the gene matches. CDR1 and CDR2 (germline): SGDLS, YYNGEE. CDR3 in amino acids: CASSPLAGRGSYNEQFF. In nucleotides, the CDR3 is TGTGCCAGCAGCCCCCTAGCGGGAAGAGGCTCCTACAATGAGCAGTTCTTC.

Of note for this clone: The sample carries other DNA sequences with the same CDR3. The CDR3 DNA reads TGTGCCAGCAGCGTCGTCGGAGGGGCCCACGAGCAGTACTTC. Protein sequence: CASSVVGGAHEQYF. This chain connects TRBV9 to TRBJ2-7, with D perhaps TRBD2 (6 bases). V was clipped by 2 bases and J by 5 bases, with 14 bases between them. The length of the CDR3 is 14 residues. The V gene's germline CDR1 is SGDLS and CDR2 YYNGEE.